Listed below are T cell receptor beta chains from one sample, sequenced in a study of T cell responses to AZD1222 COVID-19 vaccine. This table comes from immunoSEQ multiplex PCR, and its TCRdb copy is limited to in-frame clones, with some not included. This table has 85,000 or so clones, 85% to 95% appearing once. Specimen: peripheral blood, collected 28 days after the second AZD1222 dose. These TCRs come from an adult who received the AZD1222 COVID-19 vaccine. Both conserved end residues are part of each CDR3. A D gene is named only where the DNA matches it firmly. A row's size may be missing; if present it is once, few, many or a size class.

V gene	J gene	D gene	clone size	CDR3 DNA	CDR3 protein
TRBV6-6	TRBJ1-1	-	-	TGTGCCAGCAGTTACGCAGGGAATACTGAAGCTTTCTTT	CASSYAGNTEAFF
TRBV9	TRBJ2-5	TRBD2	-	TGTGCCAGCAGCCCCGGACTCGCGGGAGGGGGGGGGAAAGAGACCCAGTACTTC	CASSPGLAGGGGKETQYF
TRBV25-1	TRBJ2-5	-	-	TGTGCCAGCAGTGAACCTGGGCGGGGCCAAGAGACCCAGTACTTC	CASSEPGRGQETQYF
TRBV24-1	TRBJ2-3	-	-	TGTGCCACCAGTGACTCGGACACAGCAGATACGCAGTATTTT	CATSDSDTADTQYF
TRBV30	TRBJ2-7	-	-	TGTGCCTGGGGACGGACTCGCTACGAGCAGTACTTC	CAWGRTRYEQYF
TRBV5-1	TRBJ1-2	-	once	TGCGCCAGCAGCTCGTCTGGAGAGAGAGTAGGTGGCTACACCTTC	CASSSSGERVGGYTF
TRBV30	TRBJ1-6	-	-	TGTGCACACCAATCGGGGGCGAGGCCCCTCCACTTT	CAHQSGARPLHF
TRBV27	TRBJ2-4	-	-	TGTGCCAGCAGGAATACAGGCGCACTAGCCAAAAACATTCAGTACTTC	CASRNTGALAKNIQYF
TRBV5-1	TRBJ2-2	-	-	TGCGCCAGCAGCTTGTCAGGTGGGGGTAGCGGCCACCGGGAGCTGTTTTTT	CASSLSGGGSGHRELFF
TRBV15	TRBJ2-3	-	-	TGTGCCACCAGCAGAGAGGGGCGGGGATTGTTTACAGATACGCAGTATTTT	CATSREGRGLFTDTQYF
TRBV3-1/TRBV3-2	TRBJ1-5	-	-	TGTGCCAGCAGCTCAGGGCGATTCGGAACAAAGGAGCCCCAGCATTTT	CASSSGRFGTKEPQHF
TRBV7-6	TRBJ1-2	TRBD1	-	TGTGCCAGCAGCCAATCGACAGGGTATCGGGGCTACACCTTC	CASSQSTGYRGYTF
TRBV7-2	TRBJ1-5	TRBD1	-	TGTGCCAGCAGCCCCAGACAGGGTAGACAGCCCCAGCATTTT	CASSPRQGRQPQHF
TRBV7-6	TRBJ2-3	TRBD1	-	TGTGCCAGCAGCCGCCCTGGGGAGACAGGGGGCAGTATGGCGGATACGCAGTATTTT	CASSRPGETGGSMADTQYF
TRBV15	TRBJ2-5	TRBD2	-	TGTGCCACCAGCGGCCCGGGGGGACCCAAGACCCAGTACTTC	CATSGPGGPKTQYF
TRBV24-1	TRBJ2-3	-	-	TGTGCCACCAGTGGGGGGCAGGGGAGATCCGATACGCAGTATTTT	CATSGGQGRSDTQYF
TRBV5-1	TRBJ2-2	-	medium-sized	TGCGCCAGCAGCTTCGGGACCTACACCGGGGAGCTGTTTTTT	CASSFGTYTGELFF
TRBV5-4	TRBJ2-2	TRBD1	-	TGTGCCAGCAGCAGAACAGGGGCGAACACCGGGGAGCTGTTTTTT	CASSRTGANTGELFF
TRBV6-1	TRBJ1-2	TRBD1	-	TGTGCCAGCAGTGAAAAAGGCAGGGGGTATGGCTACACCTTC	CASSEKGRGYGYTF
TRBV7-9	TRBJ2-7	-	-	TGTGCCAGCAGCTTAGTCCATCACGAGCAGTACTTC	CASSLVHHEQYF
TRBV18	TRBJ2-6	TRBD1	-	TGTGCCAGCTCACCCCGGACAGGGCCTAGCTCTGGGGCCAACGTCCTGACTTTC	CASSPRTGPSSGANVLTF
TRBV6-1	TRBJ2-3	-	once	TGTGCCAGCAGTTTCCGAGATACGCAGTATTTT	CASSFRDTQYF
TRBV19	TRBJ1-6	-	once	TGTGCCAGTAGTATGATGGGGGGTGGCAATTCACCCCTCCACTTT	CASSMMGGGNSPLHF
TRBV28	TRBJ2-5	-	-	TGTGCCAGCCGAGAGGACAGCCGGGAGACCCAGTACTTC	CASREDSRETQYF
TRBV19	TRBJ1-5	-	-	TGTGCCACCCAATCCCCGACAGCTAGCAATCAGCCCCAGCATTTT	CATQSPTASNQPQHF
TRBV29-1	TRBJ1-2	TRBD1	-	TGCAGCGTTGCAGGGACAGGACGGCCTTATGGCTACACCTTC	CSVAGTGRPYGYTF
TRBV30	TRBJ2-2	TRBD1	-	TGTGCCTGGAGTGTACACACAGGGGGCAACACCGGGGAGCTGTTTTTT	CAWSVHTGGNTGELFF
TRBV19	TRBJ2-1	TRBD1	-	TGTGCCAGTATCGATACCGGGACAGGGTTCTACAATGAGCAGTTCTTC	CASIDTGTGFYNEQFF
TRBV19	TRBJ1-5	-	-	TGTGCCAGTTTAACAGGGACAATCGGTCAGCCCCAGCATTTT	CASLTGTIGQPQHF
TRBV2	TRBJ1-6	-	-	TGTGCCAGCAGTCACAGAAATTCACCCCTCCACTTT	CASSHRNSPLHF
TRBV4-2	TRBJ2-7	-	-	TGTGCCAGCAGCCCTACGGACGACTCCTACGAGCAGTACTTC	CASSPTDDSYEQYF
TRBV11-2	TRBJ2-1	-	-	TGTGCCAGCAGCTTAGATAGGCGGAGGGAGCAGTTCTTC	CASSLDRRREQFF
TRBV5-1	TRBJ1-1	-	-	TGCGCCAGCAGCTTGGCCCTCGACACTGAAGCTTTCTTT	CASSLALDTEAFF
TRBV7-3	TRBJ2-1	TRBD2	once	TGTGCCAGCAGCCACGGGCGGGGGGGACAGTTCTTC	CASSHGRGGQFF
TRBV10-1	TRBJ2-3	TRBD2	once	TGCGCCAGCAGTGCGAGCGGGAGCTCAGATACGCAGTATTTT	CASSASGSSDTQYF
TRBV19	TRBJ1-2	-	-	TGTGCCAGTAGCTGGCAGGGCCGGTCGGCTAACTATGGCTACACCTTC	CASSWQGRSANYGYTF
TRBV5-1	TRBJ2-2	TRBD1	-	TGCGCCAGCAGCAGAATTCCGGGACAGGGCATCAACGGGGAGCTGTTTTTT	CASSRIPGQGINGELFF
TRBV4-1	TRBJ1-2	-	-	TGCGCCAGCAGCCAAGATCTTGCGGGGGCCAGCGTCTATGGCTACACCTTC	CASSQDLAGASVYGYTF
TRBV6-4	TRBJ2-6	-	few	TGTGCCAGCAGTAGCTCTAGCTCTGGGGCCAACGTCCTGACTTTC	CASSSSSSGANVLTF
TRBV12-3/TRBV12-4	TRBJ2-7	-	-	TGTGCCAGCAGTTTGGGCACACCTTACGAGCAGTACTTC	CASSLGTPYEQYF
TRBV5-1	TRBJ2-5	TRBD1	-	TGCGCCAGCAGCTTGTCCGGACAGGCCGCCCAAGAGACCCAGTACTTC	CASSLSGQAAQETQYF
TRBV9	TRBJ1-1	-	-	TGTGCCAGCGTTCGGTGGGAGGGCACGAACACTGAAGCTTTCTTT	CASVRWEGTNTEAFF
TRBV7-2	TRBJ2-7	TRBD2	-	TGTGCCAGCAGCGGATGGACTAGCCTAGGCTCCTACGAGCAGTACTTC	CASSGWTSLGSYEQYF
TRBV18	TRBJ1-3	-	-	TGTGCCAGCTCACCCGAACGGGACCGCAACACCATATATTTT	CASSPERDRNTIYF
TRBV27	TRBJ2-7	-	-	TGTGCCAGCAGTTCCTCCATTTGGGCTGGGAGCTCCTACGAGCAGTACTTC	CASSSSIWAGSSYEQYF
TRBV5-4	TRBJ1-2	TRBD1	-	TGTGCCAGCAGCCCGCAGACAGGGGGCTATGGCTACACCTTC	CASSPQTGGYGYTF
TRBV15	TRBJ1-2	-	once	TGTGCCACCAGCAGAGACGGAGGGGGAACCTATGGCTACACCTTC	CATSRDGGGTYGYTF
TRBV18	TRBJ2-7	TRBD2	-	TGTGCCAGCTCACCAGTCGGGACTAGCGGGATCTACGAGCAGTACTTC	CASSPVGTSGIYEQYF
TRBV7-3	TRBJ1-6	TRBD1	-	TGTGCCAGCAGCTTACGGACAGGGAATAATTCACCCCTCCACTTT	CASSLRTGNNSPLHF
TRBV27	TRBJ2-2	-	-	TGTGCCAGCAGGGACAGAGCAGGGGCTCCTTTCGACACCGGGGAGCTGTTTTTT	CASRDRAGAPFDTGELFF
TRBV15	TRBJ2-3	-	-	TGTGCCACCAGCACTGACCCGTGGGCTACGCAGTATTTT	CATSTDPWATQYF
TRBV4-1	TRBJ1-4	TRBD1	-	TGCGCCAGCAGCCTAACAGGGGGATCTAATGAAAAACTGTTTTTT	CASSLTGGSNEKLFF